The 27 T cell receptor beta chains below all came from one sample that was sequenced in a study of blood T cell repertoires in COVID-19. Generated by immunoSEQ multiplex PCR, the TCRdb table keeps only in-frame clones and is missing some. The sample has roughly 130,000 clones, about 90% seen once. Sequencing was done on a sample of peripheral blood. Receptors originate from a woman aged 60 to 75 with acute or convalescent COVID-19.

The chain joins TRBV5-1 to TRBJ2-1, with TRBD2 matching over 11 bases. Germline CDR1 is SGHRS and CDR2 is YFSETQ. The V and J ends lost 1 base and 6 bases, in that order; junction bases with no gene match: 3. This CDR3 spans 15 amino acids. The CDR3 bases are TGCGCCAGCAGCTTGAGTGGGACTAGCGGCAATGAGCAGTTCTTC. Its protein product is CASSLSGTSGNEQFF.

The chain has TRBV29-1 and TRBJ1-2, with D maybe TRBD1 (6 bases). V was pared by 6 bases and J by 13 bases, with 24 bases between. Per the germline V gene, CDR1 is SQVTM and CDR2 is ANQGSEA. The length of the CDR3 is 13 residues. The CDR3 reads CSVITDSFWEGTF. The CDR3 coding sequence is TGCAGCGTCATAACGGACAGTTTTTGGGAAGGCACCTTC.

The V gene is TRBV7-3, the J gene TRBJ2-3, with 8 bases fitting TRBD2. The CDR3 spans 15 residues. With V trimmed by 1 base and J by 0 bases, 0 bases remained unmatched. Germline values: CDR1 SGHTA, CDR2 FQGTGA. As DNA, the CDR3 is TGTGCCAGCAGCTTAATAGCGGGGAGCACAGATACGCAGTATTTT. Translated: CASSLIAGSTDTQYF.

The V call is TRBV5-1, the J call TRBJ2-5, with TRBD2 matching 8 bases. Germline lookup yields CDR1 SGHRS and CDR2 YFSETQ. V lost 4 bases to trimming and J lost 5 bases; unmatched junction nucleotides: 10. The CDR3 loop spans 15 amino acids. CDR3 in DNA: TGCGCCAGCAGCGTGCCGGCGGGAGGACGGGAGACCCAGTACTTC. It specifies CASSVPAGGRETQYF.

The chain combines TRBV6-5 with TRBJ2-7, with a weak D call TRBD2 (5 bases). CDR3 length: 13 amino acids. Trimming pared 4 bases from V and 0 bases from J, leaving 7 bases between. CDR1 MNHEY and CDR2 SVGAGI come from the germline V gene. The CDR3 is CASSSRDSYEQYF. In nucleotides, the CDR3 is TGTGCCAGCAGTTCCCGGGACTCCTACGAGCAGTACTTC.

The chain joins TRBV6-5 to TRBJ1-4, with TRBD1 matching 10 bases. Germline assignment: CDR1 MNHEY and CDR2 SVGAGI. V shed 5 bases, J shed 8 bases, and the junction held 5 bases outside the gene matches. This CDR3 is built from 14 residues. The CDR3 is CASSNDRGREKLFF. The CDR3 nucleotides are TGTGCCAGCAGTAATGACAGGGGGCGAGAAAAACTGTTTTTT.

The chain carries TRBV18 and TRBJ1-5; TRBD1 matches 7 bases. The CDR3 is 13 residues long. CDR1 is KGHSH, CDR2 LQKENI, per germline. The V segment lost 8 bases and the J segment 5 bases; nucleotides outside the gene matches: 6. The CDR3 loop reads CASATGAHQPQHF. Here the CDR3 DNA reads TGTGCCAGCGCTACAGGGGCTCATCAGCCCCAGCATTTT.

The chain recombines TRBV5-4 with TRBJ1-2, with a weak D call TRBD1 (5 bases). Between the trimmed V and J ends, which lost 1 base and 5 bases, there was a span of 9 bases. Germline V CDR1 and CDR2: SGHNT, YYREEE (reference sequence). The CDR3 totals 13 residues. CDR3: CASSLQGAYGYTF. The CDR3 DNA reads as TGTGCCAGCAGCTTGCAAGGGGCGTATGGCTACACCTTC.

The chain links TRBV5-1 to TRBJ2-3, with 8 bases aligning to TRBD2. This CDR3 is 17 amino acids long. V lost 3 bases and J lost 2; bases outside the gene matches: 11. In germline, CDR1 is SGHRS, CDR2 YFSETQ. CDR3 sequence reads: CASSSGGLAGFTDTQYF. CDR3 in DNA: TGCGCCAGCAGCTCAGGCGGGCTAGCGGGTTTCACAGATACGCAGTATTTT.

This rearrangement joins TRBV2 to TRBJ2-1; tentatively, D is TRBD2 (5 bases). The germline gives CDR1 SNHLY, CDR2 FYNNEI. The CDR3 is 15 residues long. The V and J ends lost 4 bases and 0 bases respectively, with 10 bases between them. DNA for the CDR3: TGTGCCAGCAGTGCTTGGGGAGTCTCCTACAATGAGCAGTTCTTC. Its translation is CASSAWGVSYNEQFF.

J is TRBJ2-7 and V is TRBV6-5, with 10 bases that match TRBD2. V was clipped by 8 bases and J by 3 bases; unmatched bases: 4. The CDR3 has 13 amino acids. CDR1 MNHEY and CDR2 SVGAGI come from the germline V gene. The CDR3 sequence: CASGRTSGYEQYV. CDR3 nucleotides: TGTGCCAGCGGTAGGACTAGCGGCTACGAGCAGTACGTC.

The chain carries TRBV7-2 and TRBJ2-3; no clear D gene. Between the trimmed V and J ends, which lost 5 bases and 6 bases, there was a span of 6 bases. Germline values: CDR1 SGHTA, CDR2 FQGNSA. This CDR3 contains 11 residues. CDR3 nucleotide sequence: TGTGCCAGCAGCCCGCGTGATACGCAGTATTTT. Residues: CASSPRDTQYF. Together with reference TRBV7-2 and TRBJ2-3, the CDR3 gives the full variable domain: GAGVSQSPSNKVTEKGKDVELRCDPISGHTALYWYRQSLGQGLEFLIYFQGNSAPDKSGLPSDRFSAERTGGSVSTLTIQRTQQEDSAVYLCASSPRDTQYFGPGTRLTVL.

This clone occurred a few times. This chain links TRBV6-5 with TRBJ1-2; TRBD1 might be the D (6 bases). Per germline, CDR1 MNHEY and CDR2 SVGAGI. The CDR3 runs 12 residues. V was clipped by 6 bases and J by 3 bases, with 8 bases between them. The CDR3 spells CASRRQDYGYTF. CDR3 sequence (DNA): TGTGCCAGCAGGAGACAGGACTATGGCTACACCTTC.

The chain links TRBV9 to TRBJ2-7, with a tentative D call TRBD2 (6 bases). Between the trimmed V and J ends, which lost 4 bases and 3 bases, there was a span of 17 bases. The CDR3 has 15 residues. Per the germline V gene, CDR1 is SGDLS and CDR2 is YYNGEE. CDR3 sequence reads: CASSPTSTGVYEQYF. The CDR3 DNA reads as TGTGCCAGCAGCCCCACCTCAACGGGGGTCTACGAGCAGTACTTC.

The chain recombines TRBV18 with TRBJ2-6, with D perhaps matching TRBD1 (5 bases). CDR1 is KGHSH and CDR2 is LQKENI in the germline V gene. CDR3 length: 19 amino acids. Deletions cut 3 bases from V and 0 bases from J, with 18 bases between. CDR3 region: CASSPRSAGPFSGANVLTF. CDR3 bases: TGTGCCAGCTCACCTCGGTCGGCAGGGCCCTTCTCTGGGGCCAACGTCCTGACTTTC.

The chain employs TRBV19 and TRBJ1-6, with 10 bases that match TRBD1. Germline V gene sequence: CDR1 LNHDA, CDR2 SQIVND (reference sequence). The CDR3 loop spans 15 amino acids. The trim removed 8 bases at V and 10 bases at J, leaving 11 bases unmatched. The CDR3 here is CASGVRTGGRSPLHF. The CDR3 DNA sequence: TGTGCCAGTGGCGTCCGGACAGGGGGTAGGTCACCCCTCCACTTT. Using reference TRBV19 and TRBJ1-6 for the parts outside the CDR3, the full variable domain is DGGITQSPKYLFRKEGQNVTLSCEQNLNHDAMYWYRQDPGQGLRLIYYSQIVNDFQKGDIAEGYSVSREKKESFPLTVTSAQKNPTAFYLCASGVRTGGRSPLHFGNGTRLTVT.

The chain carries TRBV11-2 and TRBJ2-7, with unresolved D. V dropped 4 bases and J dropped 2 bases, with 6 bases sitting between them. CDR1 is SGHAT and CDR2 is FQNNGV in the germline V gene. The CDR3 loop spans 12 amino acids. The CDR3 reads CASSSKTYEQYF. As DNA, the CDR3 is TGTGCCAGCAGCTCCAAAACCTACGAGCAGTACTTC.

V is TRBV5-4 and J is TRBJ2-3; D may be TRBD2 (6 bases). The V gene's germline CDR1 is SGHNT and CDR2 YYREEE (reference sequence). This CDR3 spans 14 amino acids. V was cut by 2 bases and J by 7 bases, with 14 bases left in between. Here the CDR3 reads CASSFAGTTHTQYF. For the CDR3, the DNA is TGTGCCAGCAGCTTCGCGGGGACCACCCATACGCAGTATTTT.

This rearrangement joins TRBV9 to TRBJ1-4; TRBD1 aligns across 9 bases. CDR3 size: 16 residues. V trimming: 3 bases; J trimming: 7 bases; junction bases outside the gene matches: 10. From germline, CDR1 is SGDLS and CDR2 YYNGEE. CDR3 sequence reads: CASSALQGASGEKLFF. The CDR3 DNA reads as TGTGCCAGCAGCGCTCTACAGGGGGCGAGTGGTGAAAAACTGTTTTTT.

This chain connects TRBV7-8 to TRBJ2-7; D is perhaps TRBD2 (6 bases). The CDR3 length is 14 residues. Germline values: CDR1 SGHVS, CDR2 FQNEAQ. The germline V and J ends were trimmed by 2 bases and 4 bases, with 12 bases remaining between them. As DNA, the CDR3 is TGTGCCAGCAGCTTATCGCCTAGCGAATACGAGCAGTACGTC. Translating it yields CASSLSPSEYEQYV.

The rearrangement joins TRBV5-4 to TRBJ2-7; no firm D call. The CDR3 covers 14 residues. Germline-derived CDR1 and CDR2 are SGHNT and YYREEE (reference sequence). Deletions cut 2 bases from V and 6 bases from J, with 15 bases between. Written as DNA, the CDR3 is TGTGCCAGCAGCTTTTCTTCCTCCGGGTCCGAGCAGTACTTC. Its protein product is CASSFSSSGSEQYF.

V is TRBV7-6 and J is TRBJ2-2; D is perhaps TRBD1 (6 bases). CDR3 length equals 17 residues. Germline V gene sequence: CDR1 SGHVS, CDR2 FNYEAQ. Between the trimmed V and J ends, which lost 5 bases and 6 bases, there was a span of 22 bases. CDR3 amino acids: CASSQGTRTRESGELFF. CDR3 DNA: TGTGCCAGCAGCCAGGGGACCCGAACTAGGGAGTCCGGGGAGCTGTTTTTT.

This chain connects TRBV19 to TRBJ1-5; D gene uncertain. V was cut by 5 bases and J by 9 bases, with 14 bases left in between. CDR1 LNHDA and CDR2 SQIVND come from the germline V gene (reference sequence). The CDR3 totals 13 residues. Written as DNA, the CDR3 is TGTGCCAGTAGTCTCACGTGGAGGGCGCCCCAGCATTTT. Protein product: CASSLTWRAPQHF.

The CDR3, as DNA: TGTGCCAGCAGCGTGGACGGCGGGGGAAGCATTCAGTACTTC. The encoded protein is CASSVDGGGSIQYF. The V gene is TRBV5-4, the J gene TRBJ2-4; 7 nucleotides match TRBD2. Per germline, CDR1 SGHNT and CDR2 YYREEE (reference sequence). V lost 4 bases, J lost 9 bases, and 10 bases stayed unmatched. This CDR3 contains 14 residues.

V gene TRBV11-2 combines with J gene TRBJ1-2; 10 bases are a match to TRBD1. There are 16 residues in the CDR3. V dropped 0 bases and J dropped 8; count of bases not matched to a gene: 9. Looked up from germline, CDR1 is SGHAT and CDR2 is FQNNGV. CDR3 protein: CASSLESGTGVSGYTF. CDR3 nucleotide sequence: TGTGCCAGCAGCTTAGAATCCGGGACAGGGGTGAGCGGCTACACCTTC.

The V and J genes are TRBV28 and TRBJ1-3; no reliable D call. Trimming took off 5 bases at V and 0 bases at J, with 11 bases between the two ends. This CDR3 is built from 15 residues. Germline V CDR1 and CDR2: MDHEN, SYDVKM. In DNA, the CDR3 is TGTGCCAGCAGTCCCGGTGGGCTCTCTGGAAACACCATATATTTT. This codes for CASSPGGLSGNTIYF.

The V gene is TRBV29-1, the J gene TRBJ1-2; D is uncertain. From germline, CDR1 is SQVTM and CDR2 ANQGSEA. The CDR3 is made up of 11 amino acids. Trimming left V 4 bases short and J 6 bases short, with 9 bases between. The CDR3 loop is CSVGGRNGYTF. The CDR3 DNA sequence: TGCAGCGTTGGTGGGAGGAATGGCTACACCTTC.